This TCR beta chain was profiled in a study of blood T cell repertoires in COVID-19. Study details: Sample material is recorded as cDNA or gDNA derived from T cells, B-cell-depleted T cells, or PBMCs.

Germline values: CDR1 MNHEY, CDR2 SVGAGI. The CDR3 has 11 residues. V was cut by 6 bases and J by 6 bases, with 8 bases left in between. Seattle patients were enrolled while actively infected and followed longitudinally. The table came from immunoSEQ multiplex PCR; TCRdb's copy has only in-frame clones and leaves some out. The sample has a few hundred thousand clones, 70% to 90% seen once. Sequencing input: peripheral blood. The receptor was derived from a woman aged 25 to 45 with COVID-19, enrolled during active disease. The V call is TRBV6-5, the J call TRBJ1-2; D not resolved. The CDR3 loop is CASRQNDGYTF. Here the CDR3 DNA reads TGTGCCAGCAGACAGAACGATGGCTACACCTTC.